The 7 T cell receptor beta chains listed next were all sequenced from one sample in a study of cytotoxic CD8 clonotypes in ibrutinib-treated CLL. The data were produced by immunoSEQ multiplex PCR, yet TCRdb's version contains in-frame clones alone and is incomplete. The data hold 250,000 to 350,000 clones, with 65% to 85% observed a single time. The sequencing here drew on PBMCs, taken at disease progression, from a patient treated with ibrutinib. These receptors were obtained from a human donor with chronic lymphocytic leukemia.

The chain recombines TRBV7-9 with TRBJ2-5; 10 positions match TRBD2. CDR1 is SEHNR and CDR2 is FQNEAQ in the germline V gene (reference sequence). With 8 bases clipped from V and 5 bases from J, the junction kept 5 bases outside the gene matches. CDR3 length: 13 residues. The CDR3 sequence: CASLTSGVETQYF. CDR3 DNA: TGTGCCAGCCTAACTAGCGGGGTCGAGACCCAGTACTTC.

This clone appeared once. This sequence joins TRBV5-4 and TRBJ2-3, with D possibly called TRBD1 or TRBD2 (5 bases each). CDR3 length equals 14 residues. Per the germline V gene, CDR1 is SGHNT and CDR2 is YYREEE (reference sequence). V was clipped by 3 bases and J by 1 base, with 9 bases between them. The CDR3 loop reads CASSSGTRTDTQYF. The CDR3 DNA reads TGTGCCAGCAGCTCAGGGACCCGCACAGATACGCAGTATTTT.

The genes are TRBV14 and TRBJ2-4; D is perhaps TRBD1 (5 bases). Trimming stripped 1 base from V and 8 bases from J, with 9 bases between. Germline CDR1 reads SGHDN; CDR2 reads FVKESK. The CDR3 has 13 amino acids. This CDR3 is CASSQGGWDIQYF. The CDR3 region has the DNA TGTGCCAGCAGCCAAGGGGGCTGGGACATTCAGTACTTC.

CDR3 in DNA: TGTGCCAGTATTGGGCCGGGACAGGGCTACGAGCAGTACTTC. Its protein is CASIGPGQGYEQYF. V gene TRBV5-6 combines with J gene TRBJ2-7, with 9 bases lining up with TRBD1. After removal of 8 bases from V and 3 bases from J, the junction contained 9 bases not matched to a gene. Per germline, CDR1 SGHDT and CDR2 YYEEEE. CDR3 length equals 14 residues. Based on the CDR3 plus reference TRBV5-6 and TRBJ2-7, the full variable domain is DAGVTQSPTHLIKTRGQQVTLRCSPKSGHDTVSWYQQALGQGPQFIFQYYEEEERQRGNFPDRFSGHQFPNYSSELNVNALLLGDSALYLCASIGPGQGYEQYFGPGTRLTVT.

J is TRBJ2-3 and V is TRBV29-1; 8 nucleotides line up with TRBD2. V lost 6 bases to trimming and J lost 4 bases; unmatched junction nucleotides: 12. Germline V CDR1 and CDR2: SQVTM, ANQGSEA. The CDR3 has 15 amino acids. In nucleotides, the CDR3 is TGCAGCGTGACCGGGACTAGACGGGGGGCAGATACGCAGTATTTT. It specifies CSVTGTRRGADTQYF.

The chain employs TRBV29-1 and TRBJ1-1; D is undetermined. The length of the CDR3 is 14 residues. Germline V gene sequence: CDR1 SQVTM, CDR2 ANQGSEA. The V gene lost 4 bases and the J gene lost 0 bases, with 12 bases spanning the gap. The chain's CDR3 is CSVVLTQMNTEAFF. The CDR3 DNA reads as TGCAGCGTTGTCCTGACGCAAATGAACACTGAAGCTTTCTTT.

V and J are TRBV7-2 and TRBJ1-1; no definite D call. This CDR3 spans 12 amino acids. Trimming cost V 1 base and J 11 bases, with 11 bases left between them. CDR1 is SGHTA and CDR2 is FQGNSA in the germline V gene. CDR3 nucleotide sequence: TGTGCCAGCAGCTTAGGGATGTTACCGGCTTTCTTT. This codes for CASSLGMLPAFF.